Listed below are T cell receptor beta chains from one sample, sequenced in a study of T-cell memory formation after mild COVID-19. TCRdb independently ran MiXCR on the 5' RACE reads; one entry per CDR3 protein. The table includes 200,000 to 300,000 distinct CDR3 sequences, just over 15% detected once. Sequenced sample: PBMCs or a T cell subset sorted from them (not recorded which). Receptors originate from an adult woman who had mild COVID-19 (a few samples of this study predate the infection). Cell type and time point are not known. Both conserved end residues are part of each CDR3. D genes are given only for firm matches. The size field is filled for only some rows; it gives once, few, many or a size class.

j_gene | d_gene | v_gene | abundance | CDR3aa | CDR3nt
TRBJ2-3 | . | TRBV5-4 | few | CAMKGLGADTQYF | TGTGCCATGAAAGGGCTAGGAGCAGATACGCAGTATTTT
TRBJ2-4 | . | TRBV4-3 | many | CASSPRLRENIQYF | TGCGCCAGCAGCCCCCGCCTAAGGGAAAACATTCAGTACTTC
TRBJ1-1 | . | TRBV29-1 | many | CSVEGRMNTEAFF | TGCAGCGTTGAGGGCAGAATGAACACTGAAGCTTTCTTT
TRBJ2-6 | . | TRBV5-6 | few | CASSPDLGENNVLTF | TGTGCCAGCAGCCCTGATTTAGGGGAGAACAACGTCCTGACTTTC
TRBJ2-1 | . | TRBV9 | many | CASSVGSVSYNEQFF | TGTGCCAGCAGCGTAGGTAGTGTGTCCTACAATGAGCAGTTCTTC
TRBJ1-1 | . | TRBV2 | . | CASSAQALSTEAFF | TGTGCCAGCAGTGCCCAGGCGCTGAGCACTGAAGCTTTCTTT
TRBJ2-7 | . | TRBV4-3 | few | CASSPRRSGVHEQYF | TGCGCCAGCAGCCCAAGGCGCTCAGGGGTCCACGAGCAGTACTTC
TRBJ2-7 | TRBD1 | TRBV12-3/TRBV12-4 | . | CASSTGVPPYEQYF | TGTGCCAGCAGTACAGGGGTACCTCCCTACGAGCAGTACTTC
TRBJ2-3 | TRBD1 | TRBV7-3 | . | CASSGRDRGLVDTQYF | TGTGCCAGCAGCGGACGGGACAGGGGGCTTGTGGATACGCAGTATTTT
TRBJ2-2 | . | TRBV3-1 | few | CASSRYRDTGELFF | TGTGCCAGCAGCCGGTACCGGGACACCGGGGAGCTGTTTTTT
TRBJ2-3 | . | TRBV18 | many | CASSRLIHTGDTQYF | TGTGCCAGCTCCCGCCTCATCCACACAGGAGATACGCAGTATTTT